The subject of this entry is one TCR beta chain. The germline gives CDR1 ENHRY, CDR2 SYGVKD. This CDR3 region has 15 residues. V shed 1 base and J 6 bases; nucleotides not matched to a gene: 8. TCRdb called the 5' RACE reads again in MiXCR, with one record for every CDR3 protein. The profile shows approximately 890,000 distinct CDR3 sequences, over 9% of them singletons. The record originates from a study of identical twins. These records were also assigned to another study, of yellow fever vaccine responses in identical twins.

V is TRBV10-3 and J is TRBJ1-1; 7 positions agree with TRBD1. The material sequenced was PBMCs. This clonotype was obtained from a woman in her late teens or twenties in good health. Written as DNA, the CDR3 is TGTGCCATCAGTGAGTGGTACAGGGGATCCCCTGAAGCTTTCTTT. As protein: CAISEWYRGSPEAFF.